The 20 T cell receptor beta chains given below trace back to one sample, sequenced in a study of blood T cells in healthy people across ages. A second about 6 to 12 cycle PCR used barcoded and J-beta primers. TCRdb ran MiXCR on the 5' RACE reads and lists one entry per CDR3 protein. The table lists roughly 1.7 million distinct CDR3 sequences, almost 35% of them singletons. Specimen: blood. The receptors stem from a woman aged 30 to 39 in good health.

The rearrangement links TRBV10-3 to TRBJ1-5; 8 positions agree with TRBD1. CDR3 length: 13 amino acids. CDR1 is ENHRY and CDR2 is SYGVKD in the germline V gene. J lost 4 bases, V lost 11 bases, and 7 bases had no gene match. Here the CDR3 DNA reads TGTGCCGCCCAAGGGGACAGGAATCAGCCCCAGCATTTT. Translated: CAAQGDRNQPQHF.

The V and J genes are TRBV14 and TRBJ2-3, with a weak D call TRBD2 (6 bases). V was shortened by 0 bases and J by 0 bases, with 19 bases between the two germline ends. CDR1 and CDR2 from the germline V gene are SGHDN and FVKESK. This CDR3 contains 19 residues. The DNA for the CDR3 is TGTGCCAGCAGCCAAGATCTGATTAGCGGAACCACTAGCACAGATACGCAGTATTTT. Its protein product is CASSQDLISGTTSTDTQYF.

This clonotype occurred a few times. The V gene is TRBV25-1, the J gene TRBJ1-6; D uncertain. Per the germline V gene, CDR1 is MGHDK and CDR2 is SYGVNS. V was trimmed by 4 bases and J by 10 bases, leaving 11 bases between them. The CDR3 contains 13 residues. The CDR3, as DNA: TGTGCCAGCAGTGGGCCCTTAAGATCACCCCTCCACTTT. Amino acid sequence: CASSGPLRSPLHF.

The chain uses TRBV5-6 and TRBJ1-1; weak D call: TRBD1 (6 bases). The germline gives CDR1 SGHDT, CDR2 YYEEEE. Trimming removed 9 bases at V and 6 bases at J, with 21 bases between. CDR3 size: 14 residues. The CDR3 bases are TGTGCCATCTTAGTTCCGGGGGCGAGCGCTGAAGCTTTCTTT. It yields the protein CAILVPGASAEAFF.

The V and J genes are TRBV28 and TRBJ2-5, with D maybe TRBD1 (6 bases). Germline V lookup: CDR1 MDHEN, CDR2 SYDVKM. The CDR3 totals 15 residues. V lost 5 bases and J 2 bases, leaving 15 bases between the germline ends. The CDR3 region is CASSPTGKTQETQYF. Written as DNA, the CDR3 is TGTGCCAGCAGTCCAACAGGGAAAACGCAAGAGACCCAGTACTTC.

The chain joins TRBV14 to TRBJ1-4; D is possibly TRBD1 (6 bases). The CDR3 is 15 residues long. CDR1 and CDR2 from the germline V gene are SGHDN and FVKESK. The V end lost 3 bases, the J end lost 5 bases, and 13 bases lay between the germline ends. The CDR3 here is CASSQMTGSNEKLFF. DNA for the CDR3: TGTGCCAGCAGCCAGATGACAGGTTCGAATGAAAAACTGTTTTTT. Together with reference TRBV14 and TRBJ1-4, the CDR3 gives the full variable domain: EAGVTQFPSHSVIEKGQTVTLRCDPISGHDNLYWYRRVMGKEIKFLLHFVKESKQDESGMPNNRFLAERTGGTYSTLKVQPAELEDSGVYFCASSQMTGSNEKLFFGSGTQLSVL.

This clonotype was found many times. The chain has TRBV11-1 and TRBJ2-7; D possibly corresponds to TRBD1 (6 bases). Trimming stripped 6 bases from V and 5 bases from J, with 20 bases between. Germline CDR1 is SGHAT and CDR2 is FQDESV (reference sequence). CDR3 length equals 15 residues. The CDR3 nucleotides read TGTGCCAGCAGTCGGGTGTGGCAGGGGCCAAACGAGCAGTACTTC. Translating it yields CASSRVWQGPNEQYF.

This clonotype was seen a few times. The chain recombines TRBV7-3 with TRBJ2-7, with unresolved D. This CDR3 is 13 amino acids long. V gave up 7 bases and J gave up 3 bases, with 13 bases separating them. CDR1 and CDR2 (germline): SGHTA, FQGTGA. CDR3 loop: CASTKRTGYEQYF. CDR3 DNA sequence: TGTGCCAGCACTAAAAGGACGGGCTACGAGCAGTACTTC. The entire variable domain, with the rest obtained from reference TRBV7-3 and TRBJ2-7, is as follows: GAGVSQTPSNKVTEKGKYVELRCDPISGHTALYWYRQSLGQGPEFLIYFQGTGAADDSGLPNDRFFAVRPEGSVSTLKIQRTERGDSAVYLCASTKRTGYEQYFGPGTRLTVT.

The J gene is TRBJ1-2, the V gene TRBV30; D not resolved. V lost 0 bases to trimming and J lost 6 bases, with 8 bases between them. The CDR3 extends over 12 amino acids. Looked up from germline, CDR1 is GTSNPN and CDR2 is SVGIG (reference sequence). This CDR3 is CAWSVLGNGYTF. For the CDR3, the DNA is TGTGCCTGGAGTGTACTAGGGAATGGCTACACCTTC. The entire variable domain, with the rest obtained from reference TRBV30 and TRBJ1-2, is as follows: SQTIHQWPATLVQPVGSPLSLECTVEGTSNPNLYWYRQAAGRGLQLLFYSVGIGQISSEVPQNLSASRPQDRQFILSSKKLLLSDSGFYLCAWSVLGNGYTFGSGTRLTVV.

The chain combines TRBV9 with TRBJ2-3, with 7 bases fitting TRBD2. The V gene end was trimmed by 0 bases and the J gene end by 0 bases; junction bases not matched to a gene: 4. Germline V gene data show CDR1 as SGDLS and CDR2 as YYNGEE. The CDR3 has 16 residues. The CDR3 is CASSVAAGESTDTQYF. In DNA, the CDR3 is TGTGCCAGCAGCGTAGCCGCGGGAGAGAGCACAGATACGCAGTATTTT. Using reference TRBV9 and TRBJ2-3 for the parts outside the CDR3, the full variable domain is DSGVTQTPKHLITATGQRVTLRCSPRSGDLSVYWYQQSLDQGLQFLIQYYNGEERAKGNILERFSAQQFPDLHSELNLSSLELGDSALYFCASSVAAGESTDTQYFGPGTRLTVL.

J is TRBJ2-1 and V is TRBV2; TRBD2 matches 9 bases. J was trimmed by 5 bases and V by 4 bases; bases with no gene match: 3. Germline assignment: CDR1 SNHLY and CDR2 FYNNEI. The CDR3 sequence is 14 residues long. The CDR3 is CASSASGTNNEQFF. CDR3 nucleotide sequence: TGTGCCAGCAGTGCTAGCGGGACGAACAATGAGCAGTTCTTC. Together with reference TRBV2 and TRBJ2-1, the CDR3 gives the full variable domain: EPEVTQTPSHQVTQMGQEVILRCVPISNHLYFYWYRQILGQKVEFLVSFYNNEISEKSEIFDDQFSVERPDGSNFTLKIRSTKLEDSAMYFCASSASGTNNEQFFGPGTRLTVL.

Regarding this clonotype: This may be a read error: a much more frequent sequence differs by one nucleotide. The gene calls are TRBV20-1 and TRBJ2-4, with D perhaps matching TRBD1 (6 bases). TRBJ2-7 explains the end of the DNA better; the J call may be wrong. CDR1 and CDR2 (germline): DFQATT, SNEGSKA (reference sequence). The CDR3 totals 12 residues. The CDR3 region has the DNA TGCAGGGCAAGGGACACCTTATACGAGCAGTACTTC. Protein product: CRARDTLYEQYF.

The genes are TRBV20-1 and TRBJ2-3; D may correspond to TRBD1 or TRBD2 (7 bases each). The V end was cut by 8 bases, the J end by 6 bases, with 24 bases between. There are 15 residues in the CDR3. Germline lookup yields CDR1 DFQATT and CDR2 SNEGSKA (reference sequence). CDR3 bases: TGCAGTCAACCAGGGGGGGCCCGCGGGAGCGATACGCAGTATTTT. Translating gives CSQPGGARGSDTQYF.

This clonotype was seen ten or more times. This chain joins TRBV20-1 and TRBJ2-1; no firm D call. The germline V gene encodes CDR1 DFQATT and CDR2 SNEGSKA (reference sequence). Trimming pared 0 bases from V and 3 bases from J, leaving 6 bases between. The CDR3 consists of 13 residues. The CDR3 region has the DNA TGCAGTGCTAGAGAGACCGACTACAATGAGCAGTTCTTC. Translation gives CSARETDYNEQFF.

This clonotype has a handful of counts. This chain joins TRBV3-1 and TRBJ2-7; TRBD1 agrees at 9 bases. Germline CDR1 is LGHDT and CDR2 is YNNKEL (reference sequence). The V and J ends lost 6 bases and 4 bases, in that order; junction bases with no gene match: 7. The CDR3 sequence is 14 residues long. The CDR3 is CASSDGTGKYEQYF. As DNA, the CDR3 is TGTGCCAGCAGTGATGGGACAGGGAAGTACGAGCAGTACTTC.

V and J are TRBV5-5 and TRBJ2-3; no reliable D call. Germline assignment: CDR1 SGHKS and CDR2 YYEKEE (reference sequence). Between the trimmed V and J ends, which lost 0 bases and 6 bases, there was a span of 14 bases. This CDR3 has 15 amino acids. For the CDR3, the DNA is TGTGCCAGCAGCTTGGATTCCCAAAAGGCGGATACGCAGTATTTT. The encoded protein is CASSLDSQKADTQYF.

The chain links TRBV4-1 to TRBJ2-3, with D unresolved. CDR1 is MGHRA, CDR2 YSYEKL, per germline. The ends were cut back, 2 bases at V and 0 bases at J, with 15 bases in the middle. The CDR3 spans 17 residues. Written as DNA, the CDR3 is TGCGCCAGCAGCCAACACGAACAGCACACTAGCACAGATACGCAGTATTTT. It codes for CASSQHEQHTSTDTQYF.

In its sample, this clonotype was seen a few times. V is TRBV20-1 and J is TRBJ1-5; 11 nucleotides align to TRBD1. The CDR3 loop spans 17 amino acids. Losses at the gene ends were 5 bases for V and 4 bases for J; bases not matched to a gene: 13. Germline CDR1 reads DFQATT; CDR2 reads SNEGSKA (reference sequence). The CDR3 here is CSAAGTGGVGWNQPQHF. The CDR3, as DNA: TGCAGTGCTGCCGGGACAGGGGGAGTGGGATGGAATCAGCCCCAGCATTTT.

The gene calls are TRBV2 and TRBJ1-1; 7 bases are shared with TRBD1. Germline V gene lookup returns CDR1 SNHLY and CDR2 FYNNEI. The V segment lost 6 bases and the J segment 6 bases; nucleotides outside the gene matches: 13. CDR3 length: 15 residues. As DNA, the CDR3 is TGTGCCAGCAGAACGGGACAGTCAATGTTCGCTGAAGCTTTCTTT. Its translation: CASRTGQSMFAEAFF.

The chain uses TRBV7-9 and TRBJ1-2; 7 positions agree with TRBD1. V lost 1 base and J lost 1; bases outside the gene matches: 12. Germline CDR1 reads SEHNR; CDR2 reads FQNEAQ (reference sequence). The CDR3 contains 18 residues. The CDR3 region has the DNA TGTGCCAGCAGCTTAGTTCTCTTTTACCGGGACAGTAACTATGGCTACACCTTC. Residues: CASSLVLFYRDSNYGYTF.